This T cell receptor beta chain is drawn from a study of regulatory T cells in long-lasting Graves disease. Broader study findings: Persistent disease favored TRBV28, TRBJ1-2 and TRBJ2-5. Few sampled subjects may have lowered accuracy.

Looked up from germline, CDR1 is SGHTS and CDR2 is YDEGEE. The CDR3 covers 14 residues. Trimming took 4 bases from V and 2 from J; bases not matched to a gene: 2. This clonotype was found a few times. What it binds is not known. Arm-PCR of CDR3 regions and iRepertoire HTBI primers were the basis on which TCR beta libraries were built. In the authors' workflow: Across samples, roughly 64 TRBV and 14 TRBJ segments were found. TCRdb reprocessed the multiplex PCR reads with MiXCR, giving one entry per CDR3 protein. The V and J calls follow TCRdb's processing rather than the paper's. The profile shows around 450,000 distinct CDR3 sequences, around a fifth of them singletons. Time point: persistent/refractory GD, antithyroid drugs over 5 years with positive TRAb. Researchers made the TCR library from RNA that was extracted from PBMCs.

Sequenced here: peripheral blood mononuclear cells (PBMCs), sampled when the disease was refractory, from a patient treated with antithyroid drugs. This chain connects TRBV5-8 to TRBJ1-3; 8 bases map to TRBD1. The sequence was obtained from a female donor with Graves disease. CDR3 DNA: TGTGCCAGCAGCCGACAGGGGACTGGAAACACCATATATTTT. Its translation: CASSRQGTGNTIYF. Complete variable domain (other parts from reference TRBV5-8 and TRBJ1-3): EAGVTQSPTHLIKTRGQQATLRCSPISGHTSVYWYQQALGLGLQFLLWYDEGEERNRGNFPPRFSGRQFPNYSSELNVNALELEDSALYLCASSRQGTGNTIYFGEGSWLTVV.